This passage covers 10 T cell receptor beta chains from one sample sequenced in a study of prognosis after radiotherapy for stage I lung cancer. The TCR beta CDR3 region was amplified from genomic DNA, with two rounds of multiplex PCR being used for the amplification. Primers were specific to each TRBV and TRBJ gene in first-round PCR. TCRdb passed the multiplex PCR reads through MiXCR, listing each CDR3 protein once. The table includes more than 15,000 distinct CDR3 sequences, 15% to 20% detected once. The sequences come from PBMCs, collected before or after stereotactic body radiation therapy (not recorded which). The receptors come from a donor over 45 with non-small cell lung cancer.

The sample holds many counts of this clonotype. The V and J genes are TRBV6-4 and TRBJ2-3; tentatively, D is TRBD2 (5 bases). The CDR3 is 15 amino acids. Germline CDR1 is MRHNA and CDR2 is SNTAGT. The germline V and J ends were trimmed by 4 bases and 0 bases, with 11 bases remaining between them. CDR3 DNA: TGTGCCAGCAGTGCTTCGGGGATTAGCACAGATACGCAGTATTTT. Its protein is CASSASGISTDTQYF.

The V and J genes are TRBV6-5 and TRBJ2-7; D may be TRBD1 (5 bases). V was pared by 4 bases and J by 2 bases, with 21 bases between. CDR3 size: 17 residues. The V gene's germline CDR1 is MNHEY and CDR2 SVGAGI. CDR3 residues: CASSWGSPRTQTYEQYF. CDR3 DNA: TGTGCCAGCAGTTGGGGATCACCGCGGACACAGACCTACGAGCAGTACTTC.

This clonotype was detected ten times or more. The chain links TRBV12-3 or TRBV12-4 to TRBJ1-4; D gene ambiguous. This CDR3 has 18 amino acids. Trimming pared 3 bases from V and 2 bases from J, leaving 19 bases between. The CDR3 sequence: CASSFGYRKGFTNEKLFF. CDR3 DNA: TGTGCCAGCAGTTTTGGGTACCGTAAAGGGTTTACTAATGAAAAACTGTTTTTT.

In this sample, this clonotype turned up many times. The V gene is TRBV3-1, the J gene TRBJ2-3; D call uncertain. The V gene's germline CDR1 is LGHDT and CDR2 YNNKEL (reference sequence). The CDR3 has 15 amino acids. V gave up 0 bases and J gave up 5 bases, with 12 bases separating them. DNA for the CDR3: TGTGCCAGCAGCCAAGATTCCCGCGTTGAAGATACGCAGTATTTT. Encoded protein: CASSQDSRVEDTQYF.

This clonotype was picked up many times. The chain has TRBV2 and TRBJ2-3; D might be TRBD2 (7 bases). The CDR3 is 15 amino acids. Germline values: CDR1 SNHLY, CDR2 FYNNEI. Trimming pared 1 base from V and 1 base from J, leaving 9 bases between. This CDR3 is CASSEGGGRTDTQYF. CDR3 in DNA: TGTGCCAGCAGTGAAGGGGGGGGCCGCACAGATACGCAGTATTTT.

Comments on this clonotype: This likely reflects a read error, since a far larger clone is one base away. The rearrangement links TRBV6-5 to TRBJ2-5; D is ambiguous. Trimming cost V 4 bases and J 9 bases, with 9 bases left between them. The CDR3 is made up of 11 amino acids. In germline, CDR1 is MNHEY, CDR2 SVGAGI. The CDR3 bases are TGTGCCAGCAGTTTGAGGTCGGCCCAGTACTTC. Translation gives CASSLRSAQYF.

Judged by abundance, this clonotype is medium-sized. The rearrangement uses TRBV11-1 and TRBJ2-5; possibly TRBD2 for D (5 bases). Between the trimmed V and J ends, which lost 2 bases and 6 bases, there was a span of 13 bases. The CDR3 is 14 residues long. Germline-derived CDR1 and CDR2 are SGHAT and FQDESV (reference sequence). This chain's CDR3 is CASSLLGARQTQYF. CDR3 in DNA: TGTGCCAGCAGCTTATTGGGAGCCAGGCAGACCCAGTACTTC.

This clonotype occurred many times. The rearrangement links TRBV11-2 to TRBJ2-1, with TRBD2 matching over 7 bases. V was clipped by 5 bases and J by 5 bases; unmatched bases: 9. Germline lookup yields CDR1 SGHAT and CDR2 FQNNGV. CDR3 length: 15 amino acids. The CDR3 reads CASSPPLAGDNEQFF. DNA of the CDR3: TGTGCCAGCAGCCCCCCGCTGGCGGGAGACAATGAGCAGTTCTTC.

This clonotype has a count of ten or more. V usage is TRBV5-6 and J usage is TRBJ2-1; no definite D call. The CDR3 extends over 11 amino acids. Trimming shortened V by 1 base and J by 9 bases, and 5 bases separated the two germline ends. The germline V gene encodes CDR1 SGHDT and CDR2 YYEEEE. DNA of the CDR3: TGTGCCAGCAGCTTGTTGGGTGAGCAGTTCTTC. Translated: CASSLLGEQFF.

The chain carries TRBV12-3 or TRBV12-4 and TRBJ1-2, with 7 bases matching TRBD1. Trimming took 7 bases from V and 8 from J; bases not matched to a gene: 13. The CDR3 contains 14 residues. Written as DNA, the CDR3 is TGTGCCAGCAATCCGGGAAAGGGGGCTGGAGGCTACACCTTC. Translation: CASNPGKGAGGYTF.